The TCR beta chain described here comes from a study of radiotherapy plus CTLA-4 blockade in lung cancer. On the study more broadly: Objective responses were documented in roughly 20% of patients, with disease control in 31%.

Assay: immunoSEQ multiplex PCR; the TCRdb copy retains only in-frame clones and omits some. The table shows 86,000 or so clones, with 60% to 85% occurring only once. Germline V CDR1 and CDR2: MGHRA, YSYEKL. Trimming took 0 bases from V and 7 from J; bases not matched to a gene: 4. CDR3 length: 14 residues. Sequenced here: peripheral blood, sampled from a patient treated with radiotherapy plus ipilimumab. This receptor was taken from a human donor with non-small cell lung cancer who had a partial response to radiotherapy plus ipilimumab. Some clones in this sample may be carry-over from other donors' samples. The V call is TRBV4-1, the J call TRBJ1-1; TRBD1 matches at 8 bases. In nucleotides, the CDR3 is TGCGCCAGCAGCCAAGACTGGGGGACAGGTGAAGCTTTCTTT. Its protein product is CASSQDWGTGEAFF.